This TCR beta chain appears in the sequencing data of a study of shared clonotypes between healthy human individuals. Only in-frame clones appear in the TCRdb table, and some are missing; sequencing was by immunoSEQ multiplex PCR. The sample gives more than 1 million clones, 70% to 80% of which show up once; around 0.47% is in the top ten. This CDR3 has 17 amino acids. The chain links TRBV21-1 to TRBJ2-7; the table's D call of TRBD1 was not tested on the DNA. TRBV21-1 is recorded as a pseudogene. Sequencing input: memory CD4+ T cells from PBMCs. Subset defined: CD45RA-negative fraction. The receptor was isolated from a young man in good health. Some clones in this sample may be carry-over from other donors' samples. CDR3 coding DNA: TGTGCCAGCAGCCGCCGGGACAGGGAACCGGCTCCCTACGAGCAGTACTTC. It codes for CASSRRDREPAPYEQYF.